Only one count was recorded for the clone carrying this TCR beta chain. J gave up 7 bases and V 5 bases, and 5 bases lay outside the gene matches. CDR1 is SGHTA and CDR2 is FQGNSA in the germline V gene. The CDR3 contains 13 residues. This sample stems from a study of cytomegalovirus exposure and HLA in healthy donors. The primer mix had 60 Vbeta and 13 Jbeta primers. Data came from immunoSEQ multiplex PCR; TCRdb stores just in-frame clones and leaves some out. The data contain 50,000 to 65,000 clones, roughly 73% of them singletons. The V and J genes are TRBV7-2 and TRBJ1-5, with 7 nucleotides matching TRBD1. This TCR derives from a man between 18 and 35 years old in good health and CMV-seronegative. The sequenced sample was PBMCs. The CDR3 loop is CASSPQGEQPQHF. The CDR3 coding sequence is TGTGCCAGCAGCCCCCAGGGGGAGCAGCCCCAGCATTTT.